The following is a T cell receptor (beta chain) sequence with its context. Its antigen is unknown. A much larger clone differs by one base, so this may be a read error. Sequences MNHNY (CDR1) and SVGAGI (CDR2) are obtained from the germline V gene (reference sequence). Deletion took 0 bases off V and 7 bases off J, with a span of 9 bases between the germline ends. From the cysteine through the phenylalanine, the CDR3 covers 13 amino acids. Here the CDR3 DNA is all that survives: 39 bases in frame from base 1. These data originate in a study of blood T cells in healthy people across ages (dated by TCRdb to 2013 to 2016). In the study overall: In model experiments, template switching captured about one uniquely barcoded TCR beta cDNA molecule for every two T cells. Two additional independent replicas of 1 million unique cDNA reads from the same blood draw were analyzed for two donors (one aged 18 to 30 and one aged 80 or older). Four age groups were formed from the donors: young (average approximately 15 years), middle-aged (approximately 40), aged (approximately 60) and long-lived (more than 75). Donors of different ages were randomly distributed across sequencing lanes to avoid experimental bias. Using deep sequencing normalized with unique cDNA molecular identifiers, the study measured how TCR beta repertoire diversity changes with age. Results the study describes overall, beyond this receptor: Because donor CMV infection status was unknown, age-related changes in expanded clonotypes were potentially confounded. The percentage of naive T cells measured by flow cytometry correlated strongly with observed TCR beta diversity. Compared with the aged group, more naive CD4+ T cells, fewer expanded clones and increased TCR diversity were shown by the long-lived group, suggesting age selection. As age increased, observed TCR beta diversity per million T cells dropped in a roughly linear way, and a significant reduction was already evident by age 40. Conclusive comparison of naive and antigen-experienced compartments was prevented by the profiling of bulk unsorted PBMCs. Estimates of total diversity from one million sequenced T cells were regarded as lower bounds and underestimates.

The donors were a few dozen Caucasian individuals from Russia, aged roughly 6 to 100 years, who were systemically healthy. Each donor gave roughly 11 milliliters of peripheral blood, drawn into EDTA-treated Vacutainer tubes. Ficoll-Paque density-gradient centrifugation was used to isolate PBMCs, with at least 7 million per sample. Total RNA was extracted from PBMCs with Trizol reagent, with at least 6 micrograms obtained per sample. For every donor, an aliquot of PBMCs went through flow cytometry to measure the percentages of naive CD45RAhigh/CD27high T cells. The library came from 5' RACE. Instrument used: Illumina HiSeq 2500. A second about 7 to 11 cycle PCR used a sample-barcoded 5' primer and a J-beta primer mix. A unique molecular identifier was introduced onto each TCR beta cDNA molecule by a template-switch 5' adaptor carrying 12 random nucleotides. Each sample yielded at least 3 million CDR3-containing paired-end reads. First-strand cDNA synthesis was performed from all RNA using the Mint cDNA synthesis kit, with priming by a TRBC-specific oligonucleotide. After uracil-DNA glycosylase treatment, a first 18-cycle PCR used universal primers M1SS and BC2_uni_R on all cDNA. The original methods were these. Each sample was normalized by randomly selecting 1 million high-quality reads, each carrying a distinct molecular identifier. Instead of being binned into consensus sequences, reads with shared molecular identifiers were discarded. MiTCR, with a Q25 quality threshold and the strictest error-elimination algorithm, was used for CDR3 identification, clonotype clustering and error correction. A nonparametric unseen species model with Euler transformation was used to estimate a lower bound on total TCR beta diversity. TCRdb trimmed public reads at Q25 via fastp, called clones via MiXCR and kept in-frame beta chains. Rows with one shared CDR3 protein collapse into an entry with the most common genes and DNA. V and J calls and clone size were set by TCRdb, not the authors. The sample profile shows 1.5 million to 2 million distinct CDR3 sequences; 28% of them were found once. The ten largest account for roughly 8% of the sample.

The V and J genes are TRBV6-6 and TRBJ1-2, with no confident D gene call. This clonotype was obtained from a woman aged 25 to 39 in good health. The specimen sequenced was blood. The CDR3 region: CASSYSLPAGYTF. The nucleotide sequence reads TGTGCCAGCAGTTACTCGTTACCCGCTGGCTACACCTTC.